This T cell receptor beta chain was obtained from a study of CD8+CD57+ T cells in acquired aplastic anemia (dated by TCRdb to 2016 to 2019). About the full investigation: DNA extracted from sorted CD4+ and CD8+ cells had a mean of roughly 3.4 ug, with a range of roughly 0.18 to 27.4 ug. A CD8+CD57+ expansion meant a frequency higher than the mean frequency seen in healthy subjects.

Overall results and qualifications from the work: Roughly 30 CD8+ CDR3 sequences were found to be shared between patients and controls, but these sequences appeared to be highly expressed in patients and within the immunodominant clones of the patients. Patients and healthy controls showed no significant difference in CD8+ Simpson's diversity (P=0.060).

This clonotype has only a few counts. Its binding antigen is unknown. The input lacks base qualities; no much larger clone sits a single base away. Genomic DNA was used as template for profiling of TCR beta VDJ combinations and CDR3 sequences. An Illumina HiSeq 2000 was the platform used for TCR repertoire sequencing. The authors' analysis ran thus. TRBV/TRBJ rearrangement plots, CDR3 size and DJ length profiles, and Simpson's diversity index were used to evaluate the repertoires. The most abundant DNA sequence in the deep sequencing data was defined as the immunodominant clone. CDR3 amino acid sequences were screened for sharing across subjects and were compared with published repertoires and the VDJdb database. TCRdb reworked the public reads: Q25 trimming with fastp, MiXCR clone assembly, productive beta chains retained. All rows with the same CDR3 protein become a single entry with the most common DNA and genes. The V and J calls reflect TCRdb's pipeline rather than the authors' work. The sample records about 40,000 distinct CDR3 sequences, 63% of which are singletons. Of the sample, 50% to 70% falls within the top ten clones.

The patients picked for sequencing were ones in whom flow cytometry had shown an expansion of CD8+CD57+ cells. Every patient had severe acquired aplastic anemia, diagnosed using the International Study of Aplastic Anemia and Agranulocytosis and Camitta criteria. No therapy had been received by the patients at the time of blood sampling. TCR repertoires of sorted CD4+ and CD8+ blood T cells from severe aplastic anemia patients and healthy subjects were deep-sequenced in the study. Patients were enrolled in the USA under clinicaltrials.gov protocols 00001620, 01623167, 00001397, 00071045, 00081523 and 00961064. Ficoll-Paque density gradient centrifugation was used to isolate peripheral blood mononuclear cells. CD4+ and CD8+ T cells were sorted by FACS or magnetic beads before DNA extraction. Germline trimming amounts to 5 bases on V and 3 bases on J, with 4 as the count of junction bases outside the gene matches. Per the germline V gene (reference sequence), SSHAT is the CDR1 and FNYEAQ is the CDR2. The cysteine opens and the phenylalanine closes a CDR3 of 13 amino acids. CDR3 DNA only is kept here, 39 bases in frame from base 1.

This TCR came from a human donor with aplastic anemia. Sequencing used sorted CD4+, CD8+, or CD8+CD57+ T cells (not recorded which) from PBMCs. The chain is made from TRBV7-7 and TRBJ2-7, and 7 junctional nucleotides match TRBD1. The CDR3 region: CASSRDSGYEQYF. The sequence in DNA is TGTGCCAGCAGCCGGGACAGCGGCTACGAGCAGTACTTC.